This T cell receptor (beta chain) was sequenced during a study of glioma-infiltrating T cells after dendritic cell vaccination. On the study more broadly: Between the early 2000s and the early 2010s, patients got autologous tumor lysate-pulsed dendritic cell vaccines. Patients received three intradermal dendritic cell vaccine injections at biweekly intervals.

Up to roughly 2 ug genomic DNA was used for TCRB CDR3 amplification. Only in-frame clones appear in the TCRdb table, and some are missing; sequencing was by immunoSEQ multiplex PCR. The table shows approximately 36,000 clones, with roughly four fifths occurring only once. The CDR3 is made up of 14 amino acids. The germline V and J ends were trimmed by 6 bases and 2 bases, with 10 bases remaining between them. In germline, CDR1 is ENHRY, CDR2 SYGVKD. Fresh-frozen tumor tissue and more than two years of survival data were available for all. The V gene is TRBV10-3, the J gene TRBJ2-2; D is unresolved. The source is a human donor with glioblastoma. The sample in question was blood, obtained before dendritic cell vaccination. The CDR3 nucleotides are TGTGCCATCAGAGCCGATCTCAACACCGGGGAGCTGTTTTTT. Translated: CAIRADLNTGELFF.